This entry lists 28 T cell receptor delta chains sequenced from one sample in a study of Vδ1+ human thymocytes. Sequences come from RNA converted to cDNA by reverse transcription. Multiplex PCR used pooled V-gene forward primers and a constant-region reverse primer to amplify CDR3s. TCRdb re-processed the multiplex PCR reads using CATT. This table holds around 60,000 delta-chain clones, roughly 16% found once. No antigen has been assigned to these receptors. The study, taken as a whole, reports: Thymic TRG and TRD repertoires appeared highly polyclonal, with Gaussian CDR3 length distributions.

What was sequenced was Vdelta1+ gamma-delta thymocytes from the thymus. Subset meaning: FACS-sorted CD3+ TCRalphabeta- TCRVdelta1+ TCRVdelta2- thymocytes. The receptors here all came from a girl less than two years old who had congenital heart surgery.

This clone was seen a handful of times. The gene calls are TRDV1 and TRDJ1; 8 bases match TRDD3. Germline CDR1 is TSWWSYY and CDR2 is QGS. The CDR3 is made up of 23 amino acids. Trimming removed 5 bases from V and 0 bases from J; junction bases left unmatched: 29. For the CDR3, the DNA is TGTGCTCTTGGGTCTCCCCCTTTTAACAACTGGGGGGCACCGAACTTATACACCGATAAACTCATCTTT. Its protein is CALGSPPFNNWGAPNLYTDKLIF.

The chain combines TRDV1 with TRDJ1, with 7 bases that match TRDD2. CDR1 and CDR2 from the germline V gene are TSWWSYY and QGS. The CDR3 consists of 17 residues. After removal of 3 bases from V and 0 bases from J, the junction contained 10 bases not matched to a gene. The CDR3 reads CALGDFLAPCDTDKLIF. The CDR3 DNA follows: TGTGCTCTTGGGGACTTCCTAGCTCCTTGTGACACCGATAAACTCATCTTT.

The chain couples TRDV1 to TRDJ1; D is possibly TRDD3 (6 bases). CDR3 length: 23 residues. Trimming took 0 bases from V and 0 from J, leaving 32 bases between them. Looked up from germline, CDR1 is TSWWSYY and CDR2 is QGS. Here the CDR3 reads CALGELRRGTLLTQPNYTDKLIF. Written as DNA, the CDR3 is TGTGCTCTTGGGGAACTTAGGCGGGGGACTCTTTTGACGCAACCCAATTACACCGATAAACTCATCTTT.

This clone occurred a few times. The chain recombines TRDV1 with TRDJ1, with D hard to call. V was clipped by 0 bases and J by 0 bases, with 23 bases between them. Germline lookup yields CDR1 TSWWSYY and CDR2 QGS. The CDR3 sequence is 20 residues long. This CDR3 is CALGELLGRLSKPYTDKLIF. CDR3 DNA sequence: TGTGCTCTTGGGGAACTCCTTGGAAGGCTAAGCAAACCCTACACCGATAAACTCATCTTT.

This clone has just a few counts. The rearrangement links TRDV1 to TRDJ1; TRDD3 might be the D (6 bases). The CDR3 extends over 19 amino acids. Germline CDR1 reads TSWWSYY; CDR2 reads QGS. Trimming took off 4 bases at V and 7 bases at J, with 31 bases between the two ends. CDR3 amino acids: CALGVPTPPTTGMGGKLIF. CDR3 nucleotide sequence: TGTGCTCTTGGGGTCCCCACTCCCCCTACCACTGGGATGGGGGGTAAACTCATCTTT.

The chain combines TRDV1 with TRDJ1; 12 bases match TRDD3. Per the germline V gene, CDR1 is TSWWSYY and CDR2 is QGS. V was clipped by 3 bases and J by 7 bases; unmatched bases: 24. The length of the CDR3 is 21 residues. CDR3 loop: CALGELCSKTGGYSGSPKLIF. The CDR3 nucleotides are TGTGCTCTTGGGGAGCTTTGCTCCAAGACTGGGGGATACTCGGGGAGTCCTAAACTCATCTTT.

This clone was seen a few times. V is TRDV1 and J is TRDJ1, with D unclear. Germline V gives CDR1 TSWWSYY, CDR2 QGS. The length of the CDR3 is 18 residues. V lost 4 bases and J lost 2, with 23 bases in between. CDR3 residues: CALGVKKWEPCWTDKLIF. In DNA form, the CDR3 reads TGTGCTCTTGGGGTAAAAAAATGGGAACCGTGCTGGACCGATAAACTCATCTTT.

There are a few counts of this clone. The chain has TRDV1 and TRDJ1; D is perhaps TRDD3 (6 bases). V was shortened by 2 bases and J by 1 base, with 17 bases between the two germline ends. Germline assignment: CDR1 TSWWSYY and CDR2 QGS. The CDR3 has 17 residues. CDR3 sequence (DNA): TGTGCTCTTGGGGAAAGGTTTGGGGGCAGTCCCACCGATAAACTCATCTTT. Amino acids: CALGERFGGSPTDKLIF.

The rearrangement uses TRDV3 and TRDJ1; D is uncertain. Between the trimmed V and J ends, which lost 2 bases and 0 bases, there was a span of 16 bases. Germline loops: CDR1 TVYSNPD, CDR2 GDNSRS (reference sequence). The CDR3 contains 15 residues. CDR3 in DNA: TGTGCCTTTCGCCCCGTTTTACCGTACACCGATAAACTCATCTTT. Encoded protein: CAFRPVLPYTDKLIF.

This clone turned up a few times. V and J are TRDV1 and TRDJ1; 12 bases match TRDD3. V lost 1 base, J lost 1 base, and 13 bases stayed unmatched. CDR3 length: 20 residues. The V gene's germline CDR1 is TSWWSYY and CDR2 QGS. In DNA form, the CDR3 reads TGTGCTCTTGGGGAACAGGTGTATCTACTGGGGGATACAGCCACCGATAAACTCATCTTT. Its translation is CALGEQVYLLGDTATDKLIF.

This chain connects TRDV1 to TRDJ1; D is uncertain. CDR3 length: 15 residues. Trimming removed 2 bases from V and 2 bases from J, with 12 bases in between. Germline loops: CDR1 TSWWSYY, CDR2 QGS. CDR3 residues: CALGEGPCPTDKLIF. The CDR3 DNA reads TGTGCTCTTGGGGAAGGTCCCTGCCCAACCGATAAACTCATCTTT.

The table lists this clone with a few counts. The chain links TRDV1 to TRDJ1; 13 nucleotides match TRDD3. The trim removed 2 bases at V and 1 base at J, leaving 28 bases unmatched. Germline V lookup: CDR1 TSWWSYY, CDR2 QGS. CDR3 size: 25 residues. The CDR3 region is CALGEKASYLSWGHWGIRGTDKLIF. CDR3 nucleotide sequence: TGTGCTCTTGGGGAAAAAGCTTCCTACCTTAGTTGGGGACACTGGGGGATACGTGGCACCGATAAACTCATCTTT.

The rearrangement links TRDV1 to TRDJ1; tentatively, D is TRDD2 or TRDD3 (9 bases each). V was shortened by 1 base and J by 6 bases, with 39 bases between the two germline ends. The CDR3 length is 23 residues. Per germline, CDR1 TSWWSYY and CDR2 QGS. The CDR3 protein is CALGERPSYLPSAGGSSPYKLIF. CDR3 coding DNA: TGTGCTCTTGGGGAACGGCCTTCCTACCTGCCTTCGGCTGGGGGATCATCCCCCTATAAACTCATCTTT.

There are a few counts of this clone. V is TRDV1 and J is TRDJ1; 8 positions agree with TRDD3. This CDR3 has 16 residues. The germline V gene encodes CDR1 TSWWSYY and CDR2 QGS. The junction had 5 bases not matched to a gene; V was cut back by 0 bases and J by 2 bases. The DNA for the CDR3 is TGTGCTCTTGGGGAACTGGGGGGATATAGGACCGATAAACTCATCTTT. Protein sequence: CALGELGGYRTDKLIF.

The rearrangement links TRDV1 to TRDJ1; D unresolved. This CDR3 is built from 14 residues. V was cut by 4 bases and J by 9 bases, with 18 bases left in between. CDR1 TSWWSYY and CDR2 QGS come from the germline V gene. The CDR3 loop is CALGVRPPYTELIF. DNA of the CDR3: TGTGCTCTTGGGGTTCGTCCTCCTTATACTGAACTCATCTTT.

This clone was recorded only once. Other DNA sequences from this sample encode an identical CDR3 as well. The rearrangement uses TRAV29/DV5 and TRDJ1; 7 bases align to TRDD3. Germline values: CDR1 NSMFDY, CDR2 ISSIKDK. The CDR3 loop spans 23 amino acids. V gave up 2 bases and J gave up 0 bases; unmatched junction bases: 31. In DNA form, the CDR3 reads TGTGCAGCAAGGATGATCACGTCTCGTACTGGGGAATACGCCCGCCCGTACACCGATAAACTCATCTTT. Its protein is CAARMITSRTGEYARPYTDKLIF.

This clone was detected a few times. The chain uses TRDV1 and TRDJ1; TRDD3 agrees at 13 bases. The CDR3 length is 24 residues. V gave up 0 bases and J gave up 0 bases; unmatched junction bases: 22. CDR1 is TSWWSYY and CDR2 is QGS in the germline V gene. The CDR3 region has the DNA TGTGCTCTTGGGGAACTCGAGGCCTTCCCCTCCCTTACTGGGGGATACGTAGACACCGATAAACTCATCTTT. Translated, it gives CALGELEAFPSLTGGYVDTDKLIF.

This clone was found a few times. The rearrangement uses TRDV1 and TRDJ1; tentative D call: TRDD3 (5 bases). The CDR3 consists of 20 residues. Germline assignment: CDR1 TSWWSYY and CDR2 QGS. V lost 0 bases and J 2 bases, leaving 25 bases between the germline ends. The CDR3 protein is CALGELSLPVRGGGTDKLIF. In nucleotides, the CDR3 is TGTGCTCTTGGGGAACTTTCCCTGCCAGTTCGGGGAGGGGGGACCGATAAACTCATCTTT.

The chain carries TRDV1 and TRDJ1, with 7 bases that match TRDD3. With V trimmed by 3 bases and J by 0 bases, 10 bases remained unmatched. The CDR3 covers 17 residues. Germline V gene sequence: CDR1 TSWWSYY, CDR2 QGS. The CDR3 protein is CALGDVRGIPYTDKLIF. CDR3 sequence (DNA): TGTGCTCTTGGGGACGTGCGGGGGATCCCTTACACCGATAAACTCATCTTT.

The chain joins TRDV1 to TRDJ1; D is unresolved. The CDR3 contains 18 residues. CDR1 and CDR2 (germline): TSWWSYY, QGS. Trimming removed 0 bases at V and 0 bases at J, with 17 bases between. This chain's CDR3 is CALGELGQAGFYTDKLIF. The CDR3 nucleotides read TGTGCTCTTGGGGAACTAGGCCAAGCAGGTTTCTACACCGATAAACTCATCTTT.

The chain links TRDV2 to TRDJ3; the match to TRDD3 covers 7 bases. Unmatched junction bases numbered 36, after V lost 5 bases and J lost 0 bases. The CDR3 spans 27 residues. Germline V gene sequence: CDR1 GEAIGNYY, CDR2 EKD. The CDR3 DNA is TGTGCCTGTGCTCTGCGGGTGGGGACCGAGTTACTGAGGGATACCTGCCTAAGCTCCTGGGACACCCGACAGATGTTTTTC. Protein sequence: CACALRVGTELLRDTCLSSWDTRQMFF.

In its sample, this clone was seen once. The rearrangement uses TRDV1 and TRDJ1, with 7 nucleotides matching TRDD3. The CDR3 sequence is 15 residues long. After removal of 6 bases from V and 0 bases from J, the junction contained 7 bases not matched to a gene. CDR1 and CDR2 from the germline V gene are TSWWSYY and QGS. The CDR3 DNA reads as TGTGCTCTTGGCGTGGAGGGGGATCACACCGATAAACTCATCTTT. Amino acids: CALGVEGDHTDKLIF.

The chain has TRDV1 and TRDJ1; 12 bases map to TRDD3. Trimming removed 3 bases from V and 2 bases from J; junction bases left unmatched: 22. Looked up from germline, CDR1 is TSWWSYY and CDR2 is QGS. CDR3 length: 22 amino acids. CDR3 amino acids: CALGDYYSPLTGGYRLTDKLIF. The CDR3 DNA follows: TGTGCTCTTGGGGACTACTACTCCCCATTGACTGGGGGATACAGATTAACCGATAAACTCATCTTT.

This rearrangement joins TRDV1 to TRDJ1; the D gene is possibly TRDD3 (6 bases). Germline V gene lookup returns CDR1 TSWWSYY and CDR2 QGS. Trimming took off 1 base at V and 3 bases at J, with 15 bases between the two ends. CDR3 size: 16 residues. The CDR3 sequence: CALGERRGNRADKLIF. The CDR3 DNA reads TGTGCTCTTGGGGAACGCAGGGGGAATCGAGCCGATAAACTCATCTTT.

The J gene is TRDJ1, the V gene TRDV1; 8 bases agree with TRDD3. V shed 5 bases and J 3 bases; nucleotides not matched to a gene: 11. In germline, CDR1 is TSWWSYY, CDR2 QGS. This CDR3 has 16 amino acids. Here the CDR3 DNA reads TGTGCTCTTGGGACCATACAGAACTGGGGGCCCGATAAACTCATCTTT. Protein product: CALGTIQNWGPDKLIF.

In its sample, this clone was seen a few times. The J gene is TRDJ1, the V gene TRDV1; either TRDD1 or TRDD3 may fit D (5 bases each). With 0 bases removed from V and 3 bases from J, the gap between germline ends came to 14 bases. From germline, CDR1 is TSWWSYY and CDR2 QGS. CDR3 length: 16 amino acids. The CDR3 loop is CALGELGEIVADKLIF. The DNA of the CDR3 is TGTGCTCTTGGGGAACTTGGGGAGATAGTGGCCGATAAACTCATCTTT.

The gene calls are TRDV1 and TRDJ1; TRDD3 aligns across 10 bases. J gave up 10 bases and V 2 bases, and 19 bases lay outside the gene matches. The CDR3 covers 18 residues. Germline CDR1 and CDR2: TSWWSYY and QGS. The CDR3 loop is CALGENSNTLGDIPRLIF. The CDR3 nucleotides read TGTGCTCTTGGGGAAAATTCGAATACGCTGGGGGATATACCCAGACTCATCTTT.

This chain uses TRDV1 with TRDJ1, with TRDD3 as a possible D gene (5 bases). The CDR3 has 20 amino acids. Looked up from germline, CDR1 is TSWWSYY and CDR2 is QGS. With 5 bases removed from V and 1 base from J, the gap between germline ends came to 29 bases. The CDR3 nucleotides are TGTGCTCTTGGGTCTAACTACGTTAATCCCTCACGGTGGGGCACCGATAAACTCATCTTT. Its translation: CALGSNYVNPSRWGTDKLIF.